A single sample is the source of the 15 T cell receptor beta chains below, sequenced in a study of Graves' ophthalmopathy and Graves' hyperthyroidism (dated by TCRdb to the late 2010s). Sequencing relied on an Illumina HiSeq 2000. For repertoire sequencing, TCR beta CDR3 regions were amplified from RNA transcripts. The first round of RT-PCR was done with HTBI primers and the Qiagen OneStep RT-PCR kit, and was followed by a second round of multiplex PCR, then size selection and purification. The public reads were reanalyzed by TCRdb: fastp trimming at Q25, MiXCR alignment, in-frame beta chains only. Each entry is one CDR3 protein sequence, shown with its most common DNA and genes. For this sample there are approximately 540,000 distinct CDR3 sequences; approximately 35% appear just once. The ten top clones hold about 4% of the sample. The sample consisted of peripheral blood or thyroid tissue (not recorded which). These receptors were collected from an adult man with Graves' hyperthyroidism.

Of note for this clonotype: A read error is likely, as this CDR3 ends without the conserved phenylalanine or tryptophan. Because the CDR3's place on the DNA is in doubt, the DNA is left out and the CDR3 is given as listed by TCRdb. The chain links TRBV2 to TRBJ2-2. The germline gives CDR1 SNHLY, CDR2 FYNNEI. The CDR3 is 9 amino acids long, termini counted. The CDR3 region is CASNIGSAG.

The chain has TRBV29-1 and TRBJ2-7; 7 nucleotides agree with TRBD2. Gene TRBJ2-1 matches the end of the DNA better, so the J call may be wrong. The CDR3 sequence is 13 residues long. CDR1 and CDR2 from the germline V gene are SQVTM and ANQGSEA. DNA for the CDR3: TGCAGCGTTGACGGCGGGAGCGGAGATGAGCAGTTCTTC. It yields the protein CSVDGGSGDEQFF.

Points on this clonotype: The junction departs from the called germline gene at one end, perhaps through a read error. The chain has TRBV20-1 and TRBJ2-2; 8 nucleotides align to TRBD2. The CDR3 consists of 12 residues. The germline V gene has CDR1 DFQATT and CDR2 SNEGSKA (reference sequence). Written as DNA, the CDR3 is TGCAGTGCTAGTCTCGGGCGGGGGGAGCAGTTTTTT. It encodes CSASLGRGEQFF.

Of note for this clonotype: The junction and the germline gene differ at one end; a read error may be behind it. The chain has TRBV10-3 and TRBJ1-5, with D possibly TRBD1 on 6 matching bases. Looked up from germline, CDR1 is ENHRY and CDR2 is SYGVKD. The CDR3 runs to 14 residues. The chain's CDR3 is CASSSSGGGQPQHF. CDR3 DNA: TGTGCCAGCAGTTCCTCGGGGGGCGGTCAGCCCCAGCATTTT.

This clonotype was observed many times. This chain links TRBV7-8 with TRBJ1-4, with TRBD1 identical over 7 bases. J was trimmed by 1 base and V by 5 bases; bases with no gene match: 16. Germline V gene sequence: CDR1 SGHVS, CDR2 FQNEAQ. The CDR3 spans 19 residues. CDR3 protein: CASSPWTGRLAGTNEKLFF. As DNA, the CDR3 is TGTGCCAGCAGCCCGTGGACAGGAAGGTTGGCAGGAACTAATGAAAAACTGTTTTTT.

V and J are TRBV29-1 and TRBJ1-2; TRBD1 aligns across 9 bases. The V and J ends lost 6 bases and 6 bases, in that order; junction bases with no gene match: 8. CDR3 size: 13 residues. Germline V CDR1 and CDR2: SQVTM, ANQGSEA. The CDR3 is CSVGDRVTNGYTF. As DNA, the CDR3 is TGCAGCGTGGGGGACAGGGTTACCAATGGCTACACCTTC.

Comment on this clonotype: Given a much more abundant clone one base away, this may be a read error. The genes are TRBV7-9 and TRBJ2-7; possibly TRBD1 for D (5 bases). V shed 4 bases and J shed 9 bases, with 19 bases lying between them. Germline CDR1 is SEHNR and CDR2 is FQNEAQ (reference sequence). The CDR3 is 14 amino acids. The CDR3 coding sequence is TGTGCCAGCAGCTCGCCCACAGGCCGCATTGGGCAGTACTTC. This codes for CASSSPTGRIGQYF.

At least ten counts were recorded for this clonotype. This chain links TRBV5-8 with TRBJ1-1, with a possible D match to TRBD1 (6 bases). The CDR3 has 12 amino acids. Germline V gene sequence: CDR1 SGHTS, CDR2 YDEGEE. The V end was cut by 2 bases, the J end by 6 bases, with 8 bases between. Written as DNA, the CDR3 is TGTGCCAGCAGCTTTCGACAGGCTGAAGCTTTCTTT. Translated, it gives CASSFRQAEAFF.

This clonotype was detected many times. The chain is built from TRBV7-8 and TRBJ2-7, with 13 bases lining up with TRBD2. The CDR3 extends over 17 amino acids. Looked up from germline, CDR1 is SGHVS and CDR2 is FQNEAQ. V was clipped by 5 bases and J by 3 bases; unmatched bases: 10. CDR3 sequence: CASSLRTSGSVNYEQYF. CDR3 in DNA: TGTGCCAGCAGCCTCCGGACTAGCGGGAGCGTGAACTACGAGCAGTACTTC.

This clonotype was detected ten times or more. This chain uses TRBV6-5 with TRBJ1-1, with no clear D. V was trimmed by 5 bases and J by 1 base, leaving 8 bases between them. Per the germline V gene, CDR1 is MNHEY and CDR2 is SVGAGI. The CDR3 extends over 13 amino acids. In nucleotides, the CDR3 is TGTGCCAGCAGTCAGACAAGGAACACTGAAGCTTTCTTT. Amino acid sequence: CASSQTRNTEAFF.

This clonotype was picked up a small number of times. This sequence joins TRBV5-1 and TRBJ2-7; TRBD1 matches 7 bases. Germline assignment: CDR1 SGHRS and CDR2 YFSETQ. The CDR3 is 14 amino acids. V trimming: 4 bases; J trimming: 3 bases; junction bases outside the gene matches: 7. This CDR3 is CASSVKQGFYEQYF. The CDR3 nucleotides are TGCGCCAGCAGCGTAAAACAGGGGTTCTACGAGCAGTACTTC.

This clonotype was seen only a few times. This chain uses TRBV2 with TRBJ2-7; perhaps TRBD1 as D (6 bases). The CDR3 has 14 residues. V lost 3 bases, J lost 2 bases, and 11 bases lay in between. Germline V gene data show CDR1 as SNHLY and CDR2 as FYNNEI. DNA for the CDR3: TGTGCCAGCAGTGACGCCGACAGGACCTACGAGCAGTACTTC. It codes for CASSDADRTYEQYF.

The CDR3 DNA sequence: TGTGCCAGCGAGGCAGGGGGTGGAGGCTACACCTTC. Residues: CASEAGGGGYTF. The V and J genes are TRBV19 and TRBJ1-2, with TRBD1 identical over 7 bases. This CDR3 region has 12 residues. Looked up from germline, CDR1 is LNHDA and CDR2 is SQIVND (reference sequence). Germline trimming cut 9 bases from V and 8 bases from J; bases unmatched to any gene: 9.

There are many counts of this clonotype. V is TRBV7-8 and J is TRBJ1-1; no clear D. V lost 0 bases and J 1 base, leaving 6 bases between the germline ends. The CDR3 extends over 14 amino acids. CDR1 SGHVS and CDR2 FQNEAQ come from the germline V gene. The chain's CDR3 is CASSLAARNTEAFF. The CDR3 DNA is TGTGCCAGCAGCTTAGCGGCCAGGAACACTGAAGCTTTCTTT.

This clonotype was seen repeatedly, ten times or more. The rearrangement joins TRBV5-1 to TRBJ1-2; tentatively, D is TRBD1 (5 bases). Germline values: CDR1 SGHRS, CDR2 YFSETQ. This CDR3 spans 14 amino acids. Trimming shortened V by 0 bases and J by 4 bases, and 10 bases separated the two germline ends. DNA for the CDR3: TGCGCCAGCAGCTTGGACAGGTCCCTCTATGGCTACACCTTC. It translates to CASSLDRSLYGYTF.